The 22 T cell receptor beta chains listed next were all sequenced from one sample in a study of blood T cell repertoires in COVID-19. Only in-frame clones appear in the TCRdb table, and some are missing; sequencing was by immunoSEQ multiplex PCR. The table shows some 120,000 clones, with roughly nine tenths occurring only once. Sequencing input: peripheral blood. The receptor set was obtained from a human donor with active COVID-19. The donor label of this sample is uncertain.

The rearrangement links TRBV28 to TRBJ2-5; D remains unclear. V lost 6 bases to trimming and J lost 0 bases, with 8 bases between them. This CDR3 is built from 13 residues. Germline V gene data show CDR1 as MDHEN and CDR2 as SYDVKM. The CDR3 loop is CASRFQDQETQYF. CDR3 sequence (DNA): TGTGCCAGCAGGTTCCAGGACCAAGAGACCCAGTACTTC.

This rearrangement joins TRBV11-2 to TRBJ2-1; 10 bases line up with TRBD2. Germline trimming cut 8 bases from V and 7 bases from J; bases unmatched to any gene: 8. The CDR3 is 14 amino acids. CDR1 is SGHAT and CDR2 is FQNNGV in the germline V gene. As DNA, the CDR3 is TGTGCCAGCCTAGCGGGGGCCGTCGATAATGAGCAGTTCTTC. This sequence encodes CASLAGAVDNEQFF.

In its sample, this clone was seen once. The V and J genes are TRBV6-2 or TRBV6-3 and TRBJ2-3, with 8 bases lining up with TRBD2. J gave up 1 base and V 4 bases, and 7 bases lay outside the gene matches. The CDR3 loop spans 16 amino acids. CDR1 is MNHEY and CDR2 is SVGEGT in the germline V gene. The CDR3 loop is CASSSVFSGGTDTQYF. The CDR3 region has the DNA TGTGCCAGCAGTTCTGTCTTTAGCGGGGGCACAGATACGCAGTATTTT.

This clone has a single count. The gene calls are TRBV9 and TRBJ2-2; TRBD2 matches at 9 bases. The ends lost 3 bases at V and 0 bases at J; junction bases unmatched: 3. The CDR3 runs 16 residues. Germline CDR1 reads SGDLS; CDR2 reads YYNGEE. CDR3 loop: CASSAGTSSNTGELFF. The DNA for the CDR3 is TGTGCCAGCAGCGCCGGGACTAGCTCGAACACCGGGGAGCTGTTTTTT.

This sequence joins TRBV7-2 and TRBJ2-5; 10 positions agree with TRBD2. Germline assignment: CDR1 SGHTA and CDR2 FQGNSA. J lost 2 bases, V lost 2 bases, and 5 bases had no gene match. CDR3 length equals 16 residues. CDR3 residues: CASSLSPSGGQETQYF. The CDR3 DNA is TGTGCCAGCAGCTTAAGTCCTAGCGGGGGACAAGAGACCCAGTACTTC.

The chain couples TRBV9 to TRBJ2-2; no clear D. CDR1 and CDR2 from the germline V gene are SGDLS and YYNGEE. Trimming left V 3 bases short and J 1 base short, with 10 bases between. There are 15 residues in the CDR3. CDR3 nucleotide sequence: TGTGCCAGCAGCGAAACAGCCTTGAACACCGGGGAGCTGTTTTTT. Its protein is CASSETALNTGELFF.

The chain joins TRBV6-5 to TRBJ1-2; D is unclear. The germline gives CDR1 MNHEY, CDR2 SVGAGI. The CDR3 sequence is 14 residues long. V lost 5 bases and J 0 bases, leaving 10 bases between the germline ends. The CDR3 region is CASSTGIPNYGYTF. DNA for the CDR3: TGTGCCAGCAGTACCGGGATTCCTAACTATGGCTACACCTTC.

The rearrangement joins TRBV18 to TRBJ2-1; 8 bases match TRBD2. Germline V lookup: CDR1 KGHSH, CDR2 LQKENI. This CDR3 is 15 amino acids long. With V trimmed by 1 base and J by 4 bases, 3 bases remained unmatched. CDR3: CASSPQRGQYNEQFF. The CDR3 region has the DNA TGTGCCAGCTCACCACAGCGGGGGCAGTACAATGAGCAGTTCTTC. The full variable domain, rest sourced from reference TRBV18 and TRBJ2-1, is NAGVMQNPRHLVRRRGQEARLRCSPMKGHSHVYWYRQLPEEGLKFMVYLQKENIIDESGMPKERFSAEFPKEGPSILRIQQVVRGDSAAYFCASSPQRGQYNEQFFGPGTRLTVL.

This chain links TRBV7-8 with TRBJ1-2, with 8 bases matching TRBD1. Germline V gives CDR1 SGHVS, CDR2 FQNEAQ. After removal of 2 bases from V and 4 bases from J, the junction contained 6 bases not matched to a gene. The CDR3 length is 15 residues. CDR3 sequence: CASSLSGQGGYGYTF. In DNA, the CDR3 is TGTGCCAGCAGCTTATCCGGACAGGGTGGCTATGGCTACACCTTC.

V gene TRBV19 combines with J gene TRBJ2-2; possible D gene TRBD2, 7 bases. The CDR3 extends over 15 amino acids. The germline V and J ends were trimmed by 0 bases and 8 bases, with 13 bases remaining between them. The V gene's germline CDR1 is LNHDA and CDR2 SQIVND (reference sequence). CDR3 DNA sequence: TGTGCCAGTAGTATAGATCCGGGGGGCCGGGGGGAGCTGTTTTTT. This translates into CASSIDPGGRGELFF.

This clone has a single count. The chain has TRBV4-3 and TRBJ2-7, with TRBD1 matching 8 bases. Germline V lookup: CDR1 LGHNA, CDR2 YSLEER. Unmatched junction bases numbered 7, after V lost 1 base and J lost 5 bases. The CDR3 covers 15 residues. The CDR3 loop reads CASSQGLGQGNEQYF. The CDR3 bases are TGCGCCAGCAGCCAAGGCCTTGGACAGGGAAACGAGCAGTACTTC.

This clone was observed a single time. This chain joins TRBV9 and TRBJ2-3; 14 nucleotides agree with TRBD2. The CDR3 contains 17 residues. Per germline, CDR1 SGDLS and CDR2 YYNGEE. After removal of 4 bases from V and 5 bases from J, the junction contained 9 bases not matched to a gene. The CDR3, as DNA: TGTGCCAGCAGCTTCAGACTAGCGGGGGGGCCCGGAGATACGCAGTATTTT. It yields the protein CASSFRLAGGPGDTQYF.

A few counts support this clone. The chain carries TRBV11-2 and TRBJ1-3, with unresolved D. The V and J ends lost 1 base and 0 bases respectively, with 10 bases between them. The germline V gene encodes CDR1 SGHAT and CDR2 FQNNGV. The CDR3 covers 16 residues. The CDR3 loop is CASSLVWTSSGNTIYF. CDR3 coding DNA: TGTGCCAGCAGCTTAGTCTGGACTTCCTCTGGAAACACCATATATTTT.

V usage is TRBV4-3 and J usage is TRBJ2-2, with TRBD2 identical over 10 bases. Per the germline V gene, CDR1 is LGHNA and CDR2 is YSLEER. V lost 4 bases to trimming and J lost 1 base; unmatched junction nucleotides: 12. This CDR3 region has 19 residues. CDR3 protein: CASSRTPQLAGKNTGELFF. For the CDR3, the DNA is TGCGCCAGCAGCCGAACCCCCCAACTAGCGGGAAAGAACACCGGGGAGCTGTTTTTT.

Here the CDR3 reads CASTGLGVDYGYTF. CDR3 sequence (DNA): TGTGCCAGCACCGGTTTAGGGGTGGACTATGGCTACACCTTC. The chain combines TRBV6-5 with TRBJ1-2, with D possibly being TRBD1 (5 bases). CDR3 length: 14 amino acids. The V end was cut by 7 bases, the J end by 3 bases, with 15 bases between. Germline V gene sequence: CDR1 MNHEY, CDR2 SVGAGI.

The rearrangement links TRBV20-1 to TRBJ2-7; D is perhaps TRBD2 (5 bases). Trimming left V 7 bases short and J 1 base short, with 8 bases between. This CDR3 comprises 11 residues. The germline V gene encodes CDR1 DFQATT and CDR2 SNEGSKA (reference sequence). CDR3 bases: TGCAGTGTTCGGGAATCCTACGAGCAGTACTTC. Its protein is CSVRESYEQYF.

The V and J genes are TRBV12-3 or TRBV12-4 and TRBJ1-2; D may be TRBD1 (6 bases). Trimming shortened V by 6 bases and J by 1 base, and 9 bases separated the two germline ends. There are 13 residues in the CDR3. The CDR3 bases are TGTGCCAGCAGACGGACAGTTAACTATGGCTACACCTTC. Its translation: CASRRTVNYGYTF.

The chain links TRBV10-2 to TRBJ2-4, with D perhaps matching TRBD1 (6 bases). Germline CDR1 WSHSY, CDR2 SAAADI. V lost 4 bases to trimming and J lost 0 bases, with 16 bases between them. The CDR3 has 17 amino acids. The CDR3: CASSVVDGQIAKNIQYF. The CDR3 nucleotides read TGCGCCAGCAGTGTTGTTGACGGACAGATAGCCAAAAACATTCAGTACTTC.

This chain links TRBV18 with TRBJ1-1; 7 nucleotides match TRBD1. The CDR3 is 16 amino acids. V gave up 5 bases and J gave up 2 bases; unmatched junction bases: 11. CDR1 is KGHSH and CDR2 is LQKENI in the germline V gene. CDR3 nucleotides: TGTGCCAGCTCATCCTGGACAGGTGGGTCTAACACTGAAGCTTTCTTT. It codes for CASSSWTGGSNTEAFF.

The chain uses TRBV7-9 and TRBJ1-1, with 7 positions matching TRBD1. Germline-derived CDR1 and CDR2 are SEHNR and FQNEAQ (reference sequence). Trimming at V came to 2 bases and at J to 7 bases, leaving 7 bases not matched to a gene. The CDR3 is 14 residues long. The CDR3 protein is CASSLNQDRDEAFF. CDR3 nucleotide sequence: TGTGCCAGCAGCTTAAACCAAGACAGGGATGAAGCTTTCTTT.

The J gene is TRBJ2-7, the V gene TRBV7-8; D perhaps matches TRBD2 (6 bases). V lost 5 bases to trimming and J lost 4 bases, with 18 bases between them. This CDR3 region has 15 residues. CDR1 and CDR2 (germline): SGHVS, FQNEAQ. CDR3 in DNA: TGTGCCAGCAGCCGGACGGACGGCGGGATATACGAGCAGTACTTC. Its translation: CASSRTDGGIYEQYF.

The rearrangement uses TRBV28 and TRBJ1-2; no firm D call. This CDR3 is built from 12 residues. The V end lost 8 bases, the J end lost 1 base, and 8 bases lay between the germline ends. CDR1 is MDHEN, CDR2 SYDVKM, per germline. The CDR3: CASSFGNYGYTF. CDR3 DNA sequence: TGTGCCAGCTCTTTCGGTAACTATGGCTACACCTTC.